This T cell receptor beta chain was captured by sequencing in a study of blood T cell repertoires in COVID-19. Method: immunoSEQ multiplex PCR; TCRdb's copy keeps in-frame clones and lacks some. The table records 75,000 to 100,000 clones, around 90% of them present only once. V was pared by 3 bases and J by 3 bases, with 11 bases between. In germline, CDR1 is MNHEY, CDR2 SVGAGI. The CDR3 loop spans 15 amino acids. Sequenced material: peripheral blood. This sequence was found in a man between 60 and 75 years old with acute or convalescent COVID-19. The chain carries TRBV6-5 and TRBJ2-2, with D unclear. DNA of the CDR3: TGTGCCAGCAGTTATAGCAAGTCATACACCGGGGAGCTGTTTTTT. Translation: CASSYSKSYTGELFF.